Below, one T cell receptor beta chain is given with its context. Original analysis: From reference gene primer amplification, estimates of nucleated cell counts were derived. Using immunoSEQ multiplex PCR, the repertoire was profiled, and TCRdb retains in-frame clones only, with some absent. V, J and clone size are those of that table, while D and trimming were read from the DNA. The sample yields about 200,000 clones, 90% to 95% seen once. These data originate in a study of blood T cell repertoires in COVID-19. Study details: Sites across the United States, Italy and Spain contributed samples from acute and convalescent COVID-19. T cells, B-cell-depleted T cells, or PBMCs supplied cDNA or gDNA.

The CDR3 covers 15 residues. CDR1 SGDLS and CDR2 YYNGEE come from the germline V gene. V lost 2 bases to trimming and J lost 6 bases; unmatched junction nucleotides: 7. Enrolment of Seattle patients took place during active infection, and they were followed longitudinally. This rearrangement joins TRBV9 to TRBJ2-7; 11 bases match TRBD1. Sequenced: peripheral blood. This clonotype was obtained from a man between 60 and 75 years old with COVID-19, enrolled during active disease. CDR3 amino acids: CASSVGQGATREQYF. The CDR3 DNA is TGTGCCAGCAGCGTCGGACAGGGGGCGACTCGCGAGCAGTACTTC.